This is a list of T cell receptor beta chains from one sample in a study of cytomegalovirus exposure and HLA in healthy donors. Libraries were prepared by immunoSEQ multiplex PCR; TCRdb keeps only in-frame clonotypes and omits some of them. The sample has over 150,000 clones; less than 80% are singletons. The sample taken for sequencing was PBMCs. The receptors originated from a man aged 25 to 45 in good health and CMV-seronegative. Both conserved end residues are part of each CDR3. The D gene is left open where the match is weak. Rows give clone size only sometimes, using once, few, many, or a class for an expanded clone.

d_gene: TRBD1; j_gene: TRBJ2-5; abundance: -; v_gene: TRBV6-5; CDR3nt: TGTGCCAGCAACCCCCCAGGGGGCCGTGGGGAGACCCAGTACTTC; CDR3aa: CASNPPGGRGETQYF
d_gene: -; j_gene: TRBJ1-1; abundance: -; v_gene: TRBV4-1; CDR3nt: TGCGCCAGCAGCCAAGTGGCAGGGGCGAACACTGAAGCTTTCTTT; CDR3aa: CASSQVAGANTEAFF
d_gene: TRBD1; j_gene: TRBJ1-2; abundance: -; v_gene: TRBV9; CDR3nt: TGTGCCAGCAGCCCATCAACAGGGGGCGTCTCCGGCTACACCTTC; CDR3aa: CASSPSTGGVSGYTF
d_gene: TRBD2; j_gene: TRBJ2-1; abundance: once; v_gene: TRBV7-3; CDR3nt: TGTGCCAGCAGCTTATCGGGGCTAGCGGGGGGGAATGAGCAGTTCTTC; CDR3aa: CASSLSGLAGGNEQFF
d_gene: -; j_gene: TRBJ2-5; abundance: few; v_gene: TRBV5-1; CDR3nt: TGCGCCAGCAGCCTTGACAGGACGAGAGAGACCCAGTACTTC; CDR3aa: CASSLDRTRETQYF
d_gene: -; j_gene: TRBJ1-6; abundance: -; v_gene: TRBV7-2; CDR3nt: TGTGCCAGCAGCAACCACCGGGACGGGAGAAATAATTCACCCCTCCACTTT; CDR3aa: CASSNHRDGRNNSPLHF
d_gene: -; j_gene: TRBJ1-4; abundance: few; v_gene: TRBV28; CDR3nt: TGTGCCAGCAGTTTAAGGCAGGGGTTTTCAACTAATGAAAAACTGTTTTTT; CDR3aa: CASSLRQGFSTNEKLFF
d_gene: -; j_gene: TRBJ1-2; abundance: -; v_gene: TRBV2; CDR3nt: TGTGCCAGCAGTGAGGGCCCCCTGGGCGGCTACACCTTC; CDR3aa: CASSEGPLGGYTF
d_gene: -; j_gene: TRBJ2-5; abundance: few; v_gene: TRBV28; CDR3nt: TGTGCCAGCAGCGGACGGACTCCGCAAGAGACCCAGTACTTC; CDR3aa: CASSGRTPQETQYF
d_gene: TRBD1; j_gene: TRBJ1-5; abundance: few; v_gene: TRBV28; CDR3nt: TGTGCCAGCAGTTCCGGGACAGTGCATCAGCCCCAGAATTTT; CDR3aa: CASSSGTVHQPQNF
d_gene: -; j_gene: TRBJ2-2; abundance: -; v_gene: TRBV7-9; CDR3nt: TGTTCCAGCAGCTCTAACGCCGGGGAGCTGTTTTTT; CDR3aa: CSSSSNAGELFF
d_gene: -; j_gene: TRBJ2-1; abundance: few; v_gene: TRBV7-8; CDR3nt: TGTGCCAGCGAGACGGGGAATGAGCAGTTCTTC; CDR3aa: CASETGNEQFF
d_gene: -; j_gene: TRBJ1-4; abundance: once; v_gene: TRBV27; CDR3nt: TGTGCCAGCAGTTTATCTCAGGGTGAAAAACTGTTTTTT; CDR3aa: CASSLSQGEKLFF
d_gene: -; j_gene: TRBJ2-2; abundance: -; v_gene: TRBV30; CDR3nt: TGTGCCTGGAGTAGGATTTCGGGCACCGGGGAGCTGTTTTTT; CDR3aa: CAWSRISGTGELFF
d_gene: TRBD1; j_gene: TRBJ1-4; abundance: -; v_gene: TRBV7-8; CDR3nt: TGTGCCAGCAGCTACAGGGGGCGCGATGAAAAACTGTTTTTT; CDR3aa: CASSYRGRDEKLFF
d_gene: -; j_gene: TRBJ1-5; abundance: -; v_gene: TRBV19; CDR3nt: TGTGCCAGTAGTACCCCAGGGCGCAATCAGCCCCAGCATTTT; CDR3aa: CASSTPGRNQPQHF
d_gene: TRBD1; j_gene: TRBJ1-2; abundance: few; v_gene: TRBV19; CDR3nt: TGTGCCAGTAGTCCCTGGACAGGGGAGGATGGCTACACCTTC; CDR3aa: CASSPWTGEDGYTF
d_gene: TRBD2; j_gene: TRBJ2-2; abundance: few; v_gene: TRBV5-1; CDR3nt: TGCGCCAGCAGCTCCGGGGCCACTAGCGGGAACACCGGGGAGCTGTTTTTT; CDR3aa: CASSSGATSGNTGELFF
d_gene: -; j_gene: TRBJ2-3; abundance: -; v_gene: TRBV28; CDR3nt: TGTGCCAGCAGGCCCTCCCAGGGTAGGAACACAGATACGCAGTATTTT; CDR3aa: CASRPSQGRNTDTQYF
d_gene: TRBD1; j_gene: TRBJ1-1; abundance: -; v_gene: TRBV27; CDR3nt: TGTGCCAGCAGACTTAACAGGGGTACTAATGAAGCTTTCTTT; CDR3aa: CASRLNRGTNEAFF
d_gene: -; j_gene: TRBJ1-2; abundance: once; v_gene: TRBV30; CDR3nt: TGTGCCTGGAAAGGGGCGGGGTCATATGGCTACACCTTC; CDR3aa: CAWKGAGSYGYTF
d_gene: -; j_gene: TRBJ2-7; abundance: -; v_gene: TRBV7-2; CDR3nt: TGTGCCAGCAGCTTGGACTGGAGCTCCTACGAGCAGTACTTC; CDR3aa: CASSLDWSSYEQYF
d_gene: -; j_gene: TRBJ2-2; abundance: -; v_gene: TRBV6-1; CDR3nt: TGTGCCAGCAGTGAAAGAACGGAGACGGGCACCGGGGAGCTGTTTTTT; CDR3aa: CASSERTETGTGELFF
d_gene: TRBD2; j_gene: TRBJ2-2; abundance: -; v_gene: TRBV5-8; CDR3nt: TGTGCCAGCAGCTTGGAGCGGGGGGCCGGGGAGCTGTTTTTT; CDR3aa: CASSLERGAGELFF
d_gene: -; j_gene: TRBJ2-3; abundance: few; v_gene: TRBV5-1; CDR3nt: TGCGCCAGCAGCACGACAGTGGATTCAGATACGCAGTATTTT; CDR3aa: CASSTTVDSDTQYF
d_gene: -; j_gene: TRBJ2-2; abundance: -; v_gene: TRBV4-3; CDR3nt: TGCGCCAGCAGCCAAGAACCGGGCGGGGAGCTGTTTTTT; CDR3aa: CASSQEPGGELFF
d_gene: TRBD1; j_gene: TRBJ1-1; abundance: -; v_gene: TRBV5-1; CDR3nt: TGCGCCAGCAGCTTAGACAGGGACACTGAAGCTTTCTTT; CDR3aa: CASSLDRDTEAFF
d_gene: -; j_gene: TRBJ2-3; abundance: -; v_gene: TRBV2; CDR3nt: TGTGCCAGCAGTGACGGGTATACAGATACGCAGTATTTT; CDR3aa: CASSDGYTDTQYF
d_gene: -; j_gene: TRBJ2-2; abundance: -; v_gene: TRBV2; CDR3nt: TGTGCCAGCAGATGGGCAGACACCGGGGAGCTGTTTTTT; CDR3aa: CASRWADTGELFF
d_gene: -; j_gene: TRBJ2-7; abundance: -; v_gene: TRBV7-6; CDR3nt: TGTGCCAGCAGCTTGGGGGGGGGCAGTGTCTACGAGCAGTACTTC; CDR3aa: CASSLGGGSVYEQYF
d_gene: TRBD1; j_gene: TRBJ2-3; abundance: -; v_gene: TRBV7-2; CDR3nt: TGTGCCAGCAGCTTAGGGTTCCTACAGGGGACAGATACGCAGTATTTT; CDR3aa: CASSLGFLQGTDTQYF
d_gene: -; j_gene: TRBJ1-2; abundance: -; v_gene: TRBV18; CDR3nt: TGTGCCAGCTCACGATCTTTCCGGGGTAACTATGGCTACACCTTC; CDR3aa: CASSRSFRGNYGYTF
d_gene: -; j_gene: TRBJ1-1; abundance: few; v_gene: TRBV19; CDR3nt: TGTGCCAGTAGGTACGGGACATTGAACACTGAAGCTTTCTTT; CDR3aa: CASRYGTLNTEAFF
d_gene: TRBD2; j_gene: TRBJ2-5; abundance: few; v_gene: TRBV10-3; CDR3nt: TGTGCCGCCCCCGGGGGGGAGGAGACCCAGTACTTC; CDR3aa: CAAPGGEETQYF
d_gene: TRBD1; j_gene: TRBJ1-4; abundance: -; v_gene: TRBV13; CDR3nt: TGTGCCAGCAGTAGGACAGGCGGTAATGAAAAACTGTTTTTT; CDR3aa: CASSRTGGNEKLFF
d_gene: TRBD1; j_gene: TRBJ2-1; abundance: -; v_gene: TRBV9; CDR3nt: TGTGCCAGCAGCGCGGGACAGGGGGCTATGGATGAGCAGTTCTTC; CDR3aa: CASSAGQGAMDEQFF
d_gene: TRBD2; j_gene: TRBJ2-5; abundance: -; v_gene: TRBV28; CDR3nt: TGTGCCAGCAGTTCTCCTGGACTAGCGGGGGGGGGAGAGACCCAGTACTTC; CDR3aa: CASSSPGLAGGGETQYF
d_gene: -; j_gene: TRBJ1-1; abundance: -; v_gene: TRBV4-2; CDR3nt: TGTGCCAGCAGCCAAGATTGGGGAGGCCACACTGAAGCTTTCTTT; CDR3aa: CASSQDWGGHTEAFF
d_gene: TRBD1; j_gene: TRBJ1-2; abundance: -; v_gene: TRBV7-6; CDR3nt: TGTGCCAGCAGCCCGGAAACCGGGACAGGGGGCATCGATGGCTACACCTTC; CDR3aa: CASSPETGTGGIDGYTF
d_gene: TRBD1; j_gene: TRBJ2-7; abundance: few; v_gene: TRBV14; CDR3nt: TGTGCCAGCAGCCGAACCGGGACAGGGGTACACGAGCAGTACTTC; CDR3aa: CASSRTGTGVHEQYF
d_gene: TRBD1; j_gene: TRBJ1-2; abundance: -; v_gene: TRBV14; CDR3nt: TGTGCCAGCAGCCAACGGGGACAGTATGGCTACACCTTC; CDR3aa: CASSQRGQYGYTF
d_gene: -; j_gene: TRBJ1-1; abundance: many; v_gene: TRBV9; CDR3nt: TGTGCCAGCAGCGTATATGAGGCCGGGGAAGCTTTCTTT; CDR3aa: CASSVYEAGEAFF
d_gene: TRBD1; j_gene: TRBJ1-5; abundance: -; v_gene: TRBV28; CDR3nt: TGTGCCAGCAGTCCGTATGGGACAGGAAATCAGCCCCAGCATTTT; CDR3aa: CASSPYGTGNQPQHF
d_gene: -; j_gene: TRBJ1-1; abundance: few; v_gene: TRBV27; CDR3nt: TGTGCCAGCAGTTCCGGGGTGAACACTGAAGCTTTCTTT; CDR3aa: CASSSGVNTEAFF
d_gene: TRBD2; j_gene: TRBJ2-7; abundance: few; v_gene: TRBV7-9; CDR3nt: TGTGCCAGCAGCTCCGGGACTAGCGGGGGGGCCTACGAGCAGTACTTC; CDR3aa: CASSSGTSGGAYEQYF
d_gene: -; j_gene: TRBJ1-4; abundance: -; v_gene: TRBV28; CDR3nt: TGTGCCAGCAGTTTCCACGGGTCGGAACTTGAAAAACTGTTTTTT; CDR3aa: CASSFHGSELEKLFF
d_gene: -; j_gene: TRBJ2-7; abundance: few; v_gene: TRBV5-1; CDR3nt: TGCGCCAGCAGCCGGGGGGCGGGGGAGCAGTACTTC; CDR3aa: CASSRGAGEQYF